This T cell receptor beta chain was retrieved from a study of blood T cells in healthy people across ages. Notes on this clonotype: A much larger clone lies one base from this, so it may be a read error.

The CDR3 runs to 13 residues. In germline, CDR1 is DFQATT, CDR2 SNEGSKA (reference sequence). Sample-barcoded 5' priming and a J-beta primer mix drove a second PCR of about 7 to 12 cycles. TCRdb reprocessed the 5' RACE reads with MiXCR, giving one entry per CDR3 protein. This table has about 400,000 distinct CDR3 sequences, over 45% appearing once. This clonotype originated in a man in his 60s in good health. Source material: blood. This rearrangement joins TRBV20-1 to TRBJ2-7; D is uncertain. The DNA end is more similar to TRBJ2-5, so the J call may be wrong. In DNA, the CDR3 is TGCAGTGCCCTTAGGATTCGGCTAGAGACCCAGTACTTC. It translates to CSALRIRLETQYF.